The 11 T cell receptor beta chains in this list originate from one sample, sequenced in a study of cytomegalovirus exposure and HLA in healthy donors. The PCR employed 60 Vbeta primers together with 13 Jbeta primers. TCRdb's copy holds only in-frame clones and misses some; the assay was immunoSEQ multiplex PCR. The sample shows some 150,000 clones, under 80% of them seen only once. Sequencing used PBMCs. These receptors were obtained from a man aged 35-49 years in good health and CMV-seronegative.

The chain couples TRBV2 to TRBJ2-5, with D possibly being TRBD1 (5 bases). Germline lookup yields CDR1 SNHLY and CDR2 FYNNEI. This CDR3 spans 14 amino acids. V lost 3 bases and J lost 4, with 12 bases in between. The chain's CDR3 is CASSESRQGETQYF. Written as DNA, the CDR3 is TGTGCCAGCAGTGAGAGTAGGCAGGGAGAGACCCAGTACTTC.

The V call is TRBV2, the J call TRBJ2-4; possible D gene TRBD1, 5 bases. From germline, CDR1 is SNHLY and CDR2 FYNNEI. Trimming removed 11 bases at V and 0 bases at J, with 11 bases between. The CDR3 loop spans 13 amino acids. CDR3 coding DNA: TGTGCCGGGGCTCGGAGAGCCAAAAACATTCAGTACTTC. Its protein product is CAGARRAKNIQYF.

Comments on this clone: This same CDR3 is encoded by further DNA sequences in the sample. The V gene is TRBV18, the J gene TRBJ2-7; D unclear. The germline V gene has CDR1 KGHSH and CDR2 LQKENI. The CDR3 spans 12 residues. The V gene lost 3 bases and the J gene lost 0 bases, with 3 bases spanning the gap. The CDR3 here is CASSPSSYEQYF. The CDR3 coding sequence is TGTGCCAGCTCACCTAGCTCCTACGAGCAGTACTTC.

This clone was counted a few times. V and J are TRBV4-1 and TRBJ2-3; 9 nucleotides agree with TRBD2. From germline, CDR1 is MGHRA and CDR2 YSYEKL. The CDR3 sequence is 16 residues long. V shed 0 bases, J shed 1 base, and the junction held 2 bases outside the gene matches. The CDR3: CASSQDVAGGTDTQYF. The DNA of the CDR3 is TGCGCCAGCAGCCAAGATGTAGCGGGGGGCACAGATACGCAGTATTTT.

This clone has just one count. The CDR3 bases are TGTGCCAGCAGTGCCGGACTAGCGGGAGAGTCCTACGAGCAGTACTTC. It encodes CASSAGLAGESYEQYF. This chain connects TRBV6-1 to TRBJ2-7, with 13 bases identical to TRBD2. The CDR3 covers 16 residues. Germline assignment: CDR1 MNHNS and CDR2 SASEGT. The ends lost 4 bases at V and 1 base at J; junction bases unmatched: 4.

V gene TRBV11-2 combines with J gene TRBJ2-1; 7 bases fit TRBD1. V dropped 5 bases and J dropped 5; count of bases not matched to a gene: 6. Germline CDR1 reads SGHAT; CDR2 reads FQNNGV. The CDR3 consists of 14 residues. The CDR3 DNA is TGTGCCAGCAGCCTTATCACAGGGGACAATGAGCAGTTCTTC. It codes for CASSLITGDNEQFF.

This clone has only a few counts. The chain combines TRBV18 with TRBJ2-3; D might be TRBD1 (6 bases). Germline V gene sequence: CDR1 KGHSH, CDR2 LQKENI. V was trimmed by 6 bases and J by 0 bases, leaving 19 bases between them. This CDR3 comprises 17 residues. This chain's CDR3 is CASSPTPGATSTDTQYF. CDR3 DNA: TGTGCCAGCTCTCCTACACCAGGGGCCACTAGCACAGATACGCAGTATTTT.

Notes on this clone: The junction shows a germline mismatch at one end, possibly a read error. The rearrangement links TRBV9 to TRBJ2-6; a possible D gene is TRBD1 (5 bases). This CDR3 region has 16 residues. Germline V gene data show CDR1 as SGDLS and CDR2 as YYNGEE. In DNA, the CDR3 is TGTGCCAGCAGCCTCCTCTCCAGCTCTGGGGCCAATGTCCTGACTTTC. This translates into CASSLLSSSGANVLTF. The entire variable domain, with the rest obtained from reference TRBV9 and TRBJ2-6, is as follows: DSGVTQTPKHLITATGQRVTLRCSPRSGDLSVYWYQQSLDQGLQFLIQYYNGEERAKGNILERFSAQQFPDLHSELNLSSLELGDSALYFCASSLLSSSGANVLTFGAGSRLTVL.

This clone was picked up one time. The rearrangement uses TRBV4-2 and TRBJ2-7; 11 nucleotides agree with TRBD2. The germline V gene has CDR1 LGHNA and CDR2 YNFKEQ. V lost 1 base, J lost 2 bases, and 10 bases stayed unmatched. The CDR3 sequence is 18 residues long. CDR3 DNA sequence: TGTGCCAGCAGCCAAGTTGGTTGGGGACTAGCGGAAACCTACGAGCAGTACTTC. As protein: CASSQVGWGLAETYEQYF.

This clone occurred a few times. The CDR3 here is CASSLTGANYEQYF. CDR3 DNA: TGTGCCAGCAGTCTTACAGGGGCGAACTACGAGCAGTACTTC. The chain combines TRBV28 with TRBJ2-7; 7 bases are shared with TRBD1. With V trimmed by 5 bases and J by 3 bases, 7 bases remained unmatched. The CDR3 length is 14 residues. Germline assignment: CDR1 MDHEN and CDR2 SYDVKM.

V and J are TRBV28 and TRBJ2-7; possibly TRBD1 for D (6 bases). CDR3 length equals 14 residues. CDR1 MDHEN and CDR2 SYDVKM come from the germline V gene. V lost 3 bases, J lost 1 base, and 10 bases lay in between. The CDR3 sequence is CASSFKGGSYEQYF. The CDR3 nucleotides read TGTGCCAGCAGTTTTAAAGGGGGTTCCTACGAGCAGTACTTC.